This TCR beta chain is drawn from a study of shared clonotypes between healthy human individuals. Study-wide results and caveats: Richness estimates generally favored naive over memory subsets. Having only a few donors restricted how much genetic and exposure-history diversity was captured.

A word on this clone: Its cognate antigen is unknown.

Clones were read by immunoSEQ multiplex PCR, and TCRdb kept only the in-frame ones, dropping some. Here the sample spans around 940,000 clones, over 75% being singletons. The donor cohort consisted entirely of Caucasian adults residing in Nashville, Tennessee. CD45RA-negative memory and CD45RA+ naive subsets were split from the CD4+ cells. The sequencing sample was made of memory CD4+ T cells sorted from blood. The subset was: CD45RA-negative fraction. This TCR was sampled from a man younger than 30 in good health.

The CDR3 DNA is TGTGCCAGCAGTTACTCGCGACAGGCGAACACTGAAGCTTTCTTT. Encoded protein: CASSYSRQANTEAFF. The V call is TRBV6-5, the J call TRBJ1-1, with D possibly TRBD1 on 6 matching bases. V lost 0 bases and J lost 1, with 9 bases in between. CDR1 is MNHEY and CDR2 is SVGAGI in the germline V gene. CDR3 size: 15 residues.